What follows is one TCR beta chain and its context. The antigen it binds to is not known. There are no base qualities to consult, and no much larger clone falls within one base. The data derive from a study of IL-17A CD8 T cells in psoriatic arthritis synovium. A note on the overall study: The goal of the study was to define the phenotype, molecular profile and function of synovial IL-17A+CD8+ T cells in psoriatic arthritis pathogenesis.

After DNA extraction (Qiagen), TCRbeta V-D-J rearrangements were amplified in a bias-controlled manner and then sequenced at high throughput (immunoSEQ; Adaptive Biotech). The authors' analysis ran thus. The immunoSEQ Analyzer platform was used for sequence-level analysis of productive sequences. Clonality was computed as 1 minus Pielou's evenness, ranging from 0 (highly polyclonal) to 1 (monoclonal). The Morisita index, ranging from 0 (no similarity) to 1 (complete similarity), was used to quantify repertoire overlap between subsets. Not all clones reach the TCRdb copy of this immuneACCESS table, which keeps in-frame sequences only. Checked studies attribute under half of the gap to unresolved V genes and leave the rest unexplained. The DNA gave D and trimming, while V, J and clone size come from that table. The sample contains around 1,300 clones, less than 75% of them found a single time. The ten largest clones add up to 13% to 15% of the sample.

Findings and caveats that apply to the study as a whole: Some individual clones occupied over 4% of the repertoire, though most synovial CD8+ subsets remained polyclonal. In psoriatic arthritis, TCRbeta sequencing revealed that synovial Tc17 cells were polyclonal, with a median clonality of approximately 0.08. Cells came from synovial fluid rather than synovial tissue, since no psoriatic arthritis synovial tissue samples were available. Only three patients were included in the TCR sequencing, a limited sample size that the authors acknowledged. In a couple of patients, many Tc17 clones also appeared in the synovial Tc1 population, producing Morisita overlap indices above 0.75.

Magnetically isolated CD3+ T cells were stimulated approximately 1.6 hours with PMA and ionomycin, then labeled by IL-17A and IFNgamma cytokine secretion assays. Synovial fluid effusions were drawn from actively inflamed joints of patients with psoriatic arthritis. Memory CD8+ T cells in synovial fluid were sorted patient by patient into Tc17 (IL-17A+) cells, bulk memory cells and Tc1 (IL-17A-IFNgamma+) cells in order to compare their TCR repertoires. Psoriatic arthritis patients met the Classification of Psoriatic Arthritis Study Group (CASPAR) criteria. After counterstaining with viability dye plus anti-CD3, CD8, CD14 and CD4 antibodies, the cytokine-secreting cells were sorted on a BD FACSAria. A few patients with psoriatic arthritis provided sorted synovial fluid CD8+ T cell subsets that underwent TCRbeta sequencing. Before use, synovial fluid mononuclear cells were separated with Lymphoprep and cryopreserved in liquid nitrogen. The medium used for cryopreservation was made up of around 52% fetal calf serum and approximately 9.5% dimethyl sulfoxide.

Via the germline V gene, CDR1 is SGHRS and CDR2 YFSETQ. Spanning cysteine to phenylalanine, the CDR3 consists of 17 amino acids. Left in the record is the CDR3 DNA by itself, 51 bases read in frame from the first base. A distance of 14 bases separates the germline ends of V and J, which lose 4 bases and 0 bases respectively. The sequencing sample was made of IL-17A+ (IFN-gamma+/-) memory CD8+ T cells from synovial fluid. The cell subset or site label, read with the paper, signifies: IL-17A+IFNgamma+/- memory CD8+ (Tc17) cells. The source of this sequence is a human donor with psoriatic arthritis. Recombination connected TRBV5-1 to TRBJ1-6, and perhaps TRBD1 as D gene, on 5 matching bases. DNA sequence: TGCGCCAGCAGCATTCAGGGACCGAGCTCCTATAATTCACCCCTCCACTTT. The resulting protein is CASSIQGPSSYNSPLHF.